Listed below are T cell receptor beta chains from one sample, sequenced in a study of cytomegalovirus exposure and HLA in healthy donors. The protocol was immunoSEQ multiplex PCR, while the TCRdb copy is restricted to in-frame clones and leaves out a portion. The repertoire holds 93,000 or so clones, with approximately 72% as singletons. Material for sequencing was PBMCs. These receptors originate from a woman aged 45-60 years in good health and CMV-seronegative. CDR3s include the opening cysteine and the closing phenylalanine or tryptophan. A D gene is named only where the DNA matches it firmly. The listing skips clone size in some rows; elsewhere it reads once, few, many or a size class.

.,TRBV6-1,TRBJ1-1,.,TGTGCCAGCAGTGAGGGGGGGGACGGTGAAGCTTTCTTT,CASSEGGDGEAFF
.,TRBV2,TRBJ2-3,.,TGTGCCTCAGTTGGGCTCACAGATACGCAGTATTTT,CASVGLTDTQYF
.,TRBV7-2,TRBJ2-4,TRBD2,TGTGCCAGCAGATGGGGGAGGGCCGAAAACATTCAGTACTTC,CASRWGRAENIQYF
.,TRBV7-9,TRBJ2-5,.,TGTGCCAGCAGCACAGGGACCGGCGGATTTGCCGGCGAGACCCAGTACTTC,CASSTGTGGFAGETQYF
.,TRBV27,TRBJ2-2,TRBD2,TGTGCCAGCGCTCACTCCGGGACTAGCGGAACCATTACCGGGGAGCTGTTTTTT,CASAHSGTSGTITGELFF
.,TRBV4-1,TRBJ2-7,TRBD2,TGCGCCAGCAGCCAAGGTCTAGCGGGGGGCTACGAGCAGTACTTC,CASSQGLAGGYEQYF
.,TRBV11-2,TRBJ2-1,TRBD2,TGTGCCAGCAGCTTATTGTCCGGACTAGCGGGAGGGTACAATGAGCAGTTCTTC,CASSLLSGLAGGYNEQFF
once,TRBV18,TRBJ2-1,TRBD1,TGTGCCAGCTCACCAGTGGGACAGGGGGCCTCTTCTTCCGACAATGAGCAGTTCTTC,CASSPVGQGASSSDNEQFF
.,TRBV4-2,TRBJ2-3,.,TGTGCCAGCAGCCCGGGGTTCACAGATACGCAGTATTTT,CASSPGFTDTQYF
.,TRBV19,TRBJ2-5,TRBD2,TGTGCCAGTAGTATATCCGGGGGGGTCCAAGAGACCCAGTACTTC,CASSISGGVQETQYF
.,TRBV7-6,TRBJ2-5,.,TGTGCCAGCAGCTCCCTACCGGAAGAGACCCAGTACTTC,CASSSLPEETQYF
.,TRBV7-2,TRBJ2-3,TRBD2,TGTGCCAGCAGCTCCGGACTAGCGGGAGTGGTAGCAGATACGCAGTATTTT,CASSSGLAGVVADTQYF
.,TRBV30,TRBJ1-6,TRBD1,TGTGCCTGGAGTATCCCTACAGGGGGCGCAACAATTTACGCACCCCTCCACTTT,CAWSIPTGGATIYAPLHF
few,TRBV6-5,TRBJ1-1,.,TGTGCCAGCAGTTACCTGGACTCAAACACTGAAGCTTTCTTT,CASSYLDSNTEAFF
.,TRBV5-6,TRBJ2-7,.,TGTGCCAGCAGCTTGCTCGGGTTCGAGCAGTACTTC,CASSLLGFEQYF
few,TRBV4-2,TRBJ2-3,TRBD2,TGTGCCAGCAGTCCCGGGACTAGTGCAGATACGCAGTATTTT,CASSPGTSADTQYF
.,TRBV5-4,TRBJ2-5,TRBD1,TGTGCCAGCAGCTCCGGGACAGGGGCGGACGAGACCCAGTACTTC,CASSSGTGADETQYF
.,TRBV25-1,TRBJ2-2,TRBD1,TGTGCCAGCATAGGGACAGGGGGTGGCGGGGAGCTGTTTTTT,CASIGTGGGGELFF
.,TRBV4-1,TRBJ1-1,.,TGCGCCAGCACCGGACAGCCGAACACTGAAGCTTTCTTT,CASTGQPNTEAFF
few,TRBV21-1,TRBJ2-7,.,TGTGCCAGCAGCATGCGGGACAGGCTCCCGGGGAGCTCCTACGAGCAGTACTTC,CASSMRDRLPGSSYEQYF
.,TRBV28,TRBJ2-6,TRBD1,TGTGCCAGCAGTTCTGACAGGGGGTCGATTTCTGGGGCCAACGTCCTGACTTTC,CASSSDRGSISGANVLTF
.,TRBV19,TRBJ2-7,.,TGTGCCAGTCGGGGATACTACGAGCAGTACTTC,CASRGYYEQYF
.,TRBV27,TRBJ2-7,TRBD2,TGTGCCAGCAGTTCATCCTTCCCCGGGACTAGTGTTTACGAGCAGTACTTC,CASSSSFPGTSVYEQYF
.,TRBV11-2,TRBJ2-4,.,TGTGCCAGCAGCTTAGATCCTGGCCCCAAAAACATTCAGTACTTC,CASSLDPGPKNIQYF
few,TRBV2,TRBJ2-1,TRBD2,TGTGCCGGGACTAGCGGATACAATGAGCAGTTCTTC,CAGTSGYNEQFF
.,TRBV5-1,TRBJ2-6,.,TGCGCCAGCAGTTCGGGGTCTGGGGCCAACGTCCTGACTTTC,CASSSGSGANVLTF
.,TRBV5-1,TRBJ2-3,.,TGCGCCAGCAGCTTGTCGGGGGAGCGCACAGATACGCAGTATTTT,CASSLSGERTDTQYF
few,TRBV18,TRBJ2-1,TRBD2,TGTGCCAGCTCACCACAGGGGACTAGCTGGAATGAGCAGTTCTTC,CASSPQGTSWNEQFF
.,TRBV9,TRBJ2-1,.,TGTGCCAGCAGCGTAGATCCTAGCAAGGAGCAGTTCTTC,CASSVDPSKEQFF